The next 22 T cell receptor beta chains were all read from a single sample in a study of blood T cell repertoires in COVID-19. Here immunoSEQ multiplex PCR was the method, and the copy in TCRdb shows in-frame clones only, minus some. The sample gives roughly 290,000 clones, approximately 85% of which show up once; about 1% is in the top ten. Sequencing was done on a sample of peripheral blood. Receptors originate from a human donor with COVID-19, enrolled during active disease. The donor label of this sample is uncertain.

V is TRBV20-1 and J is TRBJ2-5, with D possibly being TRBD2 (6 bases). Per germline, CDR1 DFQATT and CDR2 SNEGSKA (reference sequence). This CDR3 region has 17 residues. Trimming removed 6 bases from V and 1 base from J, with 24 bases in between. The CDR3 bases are TGCAGTGCCAGTGGGCTAGCGCCTGAAAGAATCCAAGAGACCCAGTACTTC. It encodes CSASGLAPERIQETQYF.

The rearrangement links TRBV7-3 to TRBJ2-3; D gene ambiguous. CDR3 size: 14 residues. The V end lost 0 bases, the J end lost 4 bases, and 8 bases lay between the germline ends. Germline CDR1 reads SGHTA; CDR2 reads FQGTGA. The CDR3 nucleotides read TGTGCCAGCAGCTTAACGTCTAGAGCAGATACGCAGTATTTT. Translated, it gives CASSLTSRADTQYF.

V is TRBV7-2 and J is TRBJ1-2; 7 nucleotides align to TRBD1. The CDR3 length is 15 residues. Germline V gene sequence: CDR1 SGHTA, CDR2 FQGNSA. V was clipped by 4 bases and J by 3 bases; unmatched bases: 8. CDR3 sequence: CASSWPGQRYYGYTF. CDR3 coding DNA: TGTGCCAGCAGCTGGCCGGGACAGAGGTACTATGGCTACACCTTC.

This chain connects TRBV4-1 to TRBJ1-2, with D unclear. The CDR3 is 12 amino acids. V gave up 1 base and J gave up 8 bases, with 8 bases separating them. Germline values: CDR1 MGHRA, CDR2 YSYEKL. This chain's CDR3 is CASSQGGRGYTF. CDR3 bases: TGCGCCAGCAGCCAAGGTGGGAGGGGCTACACCTTC.

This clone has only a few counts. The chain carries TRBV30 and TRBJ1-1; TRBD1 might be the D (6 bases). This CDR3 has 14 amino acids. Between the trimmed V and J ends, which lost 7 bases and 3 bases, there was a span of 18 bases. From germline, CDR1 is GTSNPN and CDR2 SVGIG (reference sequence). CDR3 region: CALMPRQAYTEAFF. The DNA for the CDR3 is TGTGCCTTAATGCCGCGACAGGCATACACTGAAGCTTTCTTT.

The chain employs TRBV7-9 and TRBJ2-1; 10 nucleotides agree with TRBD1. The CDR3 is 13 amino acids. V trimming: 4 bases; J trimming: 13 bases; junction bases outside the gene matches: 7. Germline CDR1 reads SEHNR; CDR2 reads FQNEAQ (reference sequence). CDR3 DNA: TGTGCCAGCAGCTCGTCCCGGGACAGGGGCCAGTTCTTC. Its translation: CASSSSRDRGQFF.

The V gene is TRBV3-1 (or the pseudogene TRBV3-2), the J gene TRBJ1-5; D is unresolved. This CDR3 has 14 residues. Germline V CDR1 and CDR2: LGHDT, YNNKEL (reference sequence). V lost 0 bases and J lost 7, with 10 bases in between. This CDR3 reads CASSQDLGSQPQHF. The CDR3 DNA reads TGTGCCAGCAGCCAAGATCTGGGGAGCCAGCCCCAGCATTTT.

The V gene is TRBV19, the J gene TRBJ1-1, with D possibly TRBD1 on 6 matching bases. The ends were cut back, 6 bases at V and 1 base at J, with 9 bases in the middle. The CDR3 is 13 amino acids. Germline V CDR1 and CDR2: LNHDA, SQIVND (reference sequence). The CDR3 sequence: CASRQGWNTEAFF. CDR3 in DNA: TGTGCCAGTAGACAGGGATGGAACACTGAAGCTTTCTTT. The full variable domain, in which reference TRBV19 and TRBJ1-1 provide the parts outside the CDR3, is DGGITQSPKYLFRKEGQNVTLSCEQNLNHDAMYWYRQDPGQGLRLIYYSQIVNDFQKGDIAEGYSVSREKKESFPLTVTSAQKNPTAFYLCASRQGWNTEAFFGQGTRLTVV.

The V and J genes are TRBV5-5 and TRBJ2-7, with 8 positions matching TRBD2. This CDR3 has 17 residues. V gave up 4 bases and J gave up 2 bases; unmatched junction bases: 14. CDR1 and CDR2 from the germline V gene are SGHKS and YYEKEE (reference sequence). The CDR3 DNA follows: TGTGCCAGCAGCCCTCGGACAGCACTAGCGGAGGCCTACGAGCAGTACTTC. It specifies CASSPRTALAEAYEQYF.

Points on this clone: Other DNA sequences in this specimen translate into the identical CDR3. This CDR3 reads CAWSVGQGGTEAFF. The DNA of the CDR3 is TGTGCCTGGAGTGTCGGACAGGGTGGCACTGAAGCTTTCTTT. V and J are TRBV30 and TRBJ1-1; TRBD1 matches at 8 bases. Germline V gives CDR1 GTSNPN, CDR2 SVGIG (reference sequence). V lost 0 bases, J lost 4 bases, and 4 bases stayed unmatched. The CDR3 totals 14 residues.

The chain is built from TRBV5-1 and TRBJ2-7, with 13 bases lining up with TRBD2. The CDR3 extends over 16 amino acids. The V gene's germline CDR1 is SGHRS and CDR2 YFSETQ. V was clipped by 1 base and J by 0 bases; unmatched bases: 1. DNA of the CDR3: TGCGCCAGCAGCTTGACTAGCGGGAGGGCCTCCTACGAGCAGTACTTC. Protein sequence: CASSLTSGRASYEQYF.

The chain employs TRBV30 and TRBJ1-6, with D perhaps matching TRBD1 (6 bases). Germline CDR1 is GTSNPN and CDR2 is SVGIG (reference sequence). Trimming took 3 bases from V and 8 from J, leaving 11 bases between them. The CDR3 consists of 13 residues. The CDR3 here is CAWSYREDSPLHF. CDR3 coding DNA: TGTGCCTGGAGCTACAGGGAAGATTCACCCCTCCACTTT.

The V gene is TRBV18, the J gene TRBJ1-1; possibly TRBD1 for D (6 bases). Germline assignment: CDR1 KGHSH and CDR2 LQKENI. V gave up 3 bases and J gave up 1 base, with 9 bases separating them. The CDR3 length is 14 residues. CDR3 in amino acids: CASSPDRPNTEAFF. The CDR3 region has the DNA TGTGCCAGCTCACCGGACAGACCGAACACTGAAGCTTTCTTT. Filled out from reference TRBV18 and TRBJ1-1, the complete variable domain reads NAGVMQNPRHLVRRRGQEARLRCSPMKGHSHVYWYRQLPEEGLKFMVYLQKENIIDESGMPKERFSAEFPKEGPSILRIQQVVRGDSAAYFCASSPDRPNTEAFFGQGTRLTVV.

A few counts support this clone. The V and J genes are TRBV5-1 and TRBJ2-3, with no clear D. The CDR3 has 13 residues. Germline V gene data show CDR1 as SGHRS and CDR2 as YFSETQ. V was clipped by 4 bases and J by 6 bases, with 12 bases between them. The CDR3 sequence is CASSPGSVDTQYF. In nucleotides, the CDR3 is TGCGCCAGCAGCCCGGGTAGTGTGGATACGCAGTATTTT.

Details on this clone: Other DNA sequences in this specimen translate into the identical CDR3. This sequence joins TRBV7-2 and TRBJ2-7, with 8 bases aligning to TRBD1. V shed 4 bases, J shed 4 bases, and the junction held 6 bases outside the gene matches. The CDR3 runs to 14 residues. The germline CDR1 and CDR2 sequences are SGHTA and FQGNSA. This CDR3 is CASSSPGGAYEQYF. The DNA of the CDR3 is TGTGCCAGCAGCTCGCCAGGGGGCGCTTACGAGCAGTACTTC.

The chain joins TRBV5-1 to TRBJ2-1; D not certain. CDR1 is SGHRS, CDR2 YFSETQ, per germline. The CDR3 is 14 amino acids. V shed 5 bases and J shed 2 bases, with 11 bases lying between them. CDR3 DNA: TGCGCCAGCAGTCCAGGTGCGACCTACAATGAGCAGTTCTTC. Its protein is CASSPGATYNEQFF. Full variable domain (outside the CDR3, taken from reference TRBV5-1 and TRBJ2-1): KAGVTQTPRYLIKTRGQQVTLSCSPISGHRSVSWYQQTPGQGLQFLFEYFSETQRNKGNFPGRFSGRQFSNSRSEMNVSTLELGDSALYLCASSPGATYNEQFFGPGTRLTVL.

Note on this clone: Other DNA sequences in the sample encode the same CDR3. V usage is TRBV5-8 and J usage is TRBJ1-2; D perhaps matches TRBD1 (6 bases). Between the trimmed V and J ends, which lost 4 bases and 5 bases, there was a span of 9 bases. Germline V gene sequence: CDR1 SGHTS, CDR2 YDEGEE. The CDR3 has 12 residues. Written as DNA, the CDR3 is TGTGCCAGCAGCGTGACAGGATATGGCTACACCTTC. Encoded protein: CASSVTGYGYTF.

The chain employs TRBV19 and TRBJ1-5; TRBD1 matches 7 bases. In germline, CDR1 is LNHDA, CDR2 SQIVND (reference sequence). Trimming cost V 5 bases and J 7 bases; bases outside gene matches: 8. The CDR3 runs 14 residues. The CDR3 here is CASSVEGAGQPQHF. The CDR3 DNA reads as TGTGCCAGTAGTGTGGAGGGGGCCGGGCAGCCCCAGCATTTT.

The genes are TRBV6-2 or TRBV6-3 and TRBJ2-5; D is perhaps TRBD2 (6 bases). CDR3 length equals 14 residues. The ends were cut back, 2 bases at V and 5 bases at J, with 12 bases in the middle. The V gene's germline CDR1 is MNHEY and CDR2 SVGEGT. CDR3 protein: CASSYLGRGETQYF. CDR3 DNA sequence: TGTGCCAGCAGTTACCTCGGGAGAGGCGAGACCCAGTACTTC.

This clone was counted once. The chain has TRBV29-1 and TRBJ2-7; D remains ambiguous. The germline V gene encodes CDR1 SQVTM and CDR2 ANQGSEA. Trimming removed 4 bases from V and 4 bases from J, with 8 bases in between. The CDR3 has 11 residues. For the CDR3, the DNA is TGCAGCGTTGTTGACAAATACGAGCAGTACTTC. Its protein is CSVVDKYEQYF.

The CDR3 reads CAISEPGDSGANVLTF. The CDR3 region has the DNA TGTGCCATCAGTGAGCCAGGGGACTCTGGGGCCAACGTCCTGACTTTC. V usage is TRBV10-3 and J usage is TRBJ2-6, with a possible D match to TRBD1 (6 bases). Germline V gene lookup returns CDR1 ENHRY and CDR2 SYGVKD. The ends were cut back, 2 bases at V and 0 bases at J, with 8 bases in the middle. CDR3 length: 16 residues.

The CDR3 reads CASSPQLATNEKLFF. CDR3 nucleotide sequence: TGTGCCAGCAGTCCCCAACTTGCAACTAATGAAAAACTGTTTTTT. J is TRBJ1-4 and V is TRBV6-5; D ambiguous. The CDR3 loop spans 15 amino acids. V was clipped by 5 bases and J by 0 bases, with 10 bases between them. CDR1 is MNHEY, CDR2 SVGAGI, per germline.